This passage covers 5 T cell receptor beta chains from one sample sequenced in a study of OX40 agonist ivuxolimab in advanced cancers. Generated by immunoSEQ multiplex PCR, the TCRdb table keeps only in-frame clones and is missing some. The sample lists roughly 29,000 clones, roughly 86% occurring once. The sequencing here drew on CD4+ or CD8+ T cells sorted from blood, taken in a trial of the OX40 agonist ivuxolimab. Receptors were obtained from an adult with an advanced solid tumor such as melanoma, head and neck, liver or kidney cancer.

The genes are TRBV2 and TRBJ1-2, with a weak D call TRBD1 (6 bases). The CDR3 consists of 18 residues. Trimming cost V 0 bases and J 2 bases, with 19 bases left between them. Germline values: CDR1 SNHLY, CDR2 FYNNEI. CDR3 DNA: TGTGCCAGCAGTGAAGCGGGCGGGGCAGGGGCGAGCAACTATGGCTACACCTTC. It encodes CASSEAGGAGASNYGYTF.

The rearrangement uses TRBV15 and TRBJ1-1; possibly TRBD1 for D (5 bases). CDR3 size: 15 residues. CDR1 and CDR2 (germline): LNHNV, YYDKDF (reference sequence). Trimming pared 3 bases from V and 0 bases from J, leaving 11 bases between. The CDR3 spells CATSSRRGMNTEAFF. Written as DNA, the CDR3 is TGTGCCACCAGCAGTAGACGGGGGATGAACACTGAAGCTTTCTTT.

The chain employs TRBV19 and TRBJ2-4, with D possibly matching TRBD1 (6 bases). The CDR3 has 14 residues. V lost 5 bases and J lost 7, with 15 bases in between. The germline V gene encodes CDR1 LNHDA and CDR2 SQIVND (reference sequence). The CDR3 DNA follows: TGTGCCAGTAGTCAACAGGGTGGGTGGAACATTCAGTACTTC. This encodes CASSQQGGWNIQYF.

This chain links TRBV19 with TRBJ1-2, with 11 nucleotides matching TRBD1. In germline, CDR1 is LNHDA, CDR2 SQIVND (reference sequence). The CDR3 runs 12 residues. Germline trimming cut 11 bases from V and 8 bases from J; bases unmatched to any gene: 7. The CDR3, as DNA: TGTGCCGGAAGGACAGGGGGCGGCGGCTACACCTTC. This codes for CAGRTGGGGYTF.

The chain has TRBV7-8 and TRBJ2-7; 8 bases align to TRBD1. The germline gives CDR1 SGHVS, CDR2 FQNEAQ. The CDR3 is 15 amino acids. Losses at the gene ends were 5 bases for V and 3 bases for J; bases not matched to a gene: 9. CDR3 in DNA: TGTGCCAGCAGCCCGCCAGGGGGCCCAAACTACGAGCAGTACTTC. The encoded protein is CASSPPGGPNYEQYF.